The 5 T cell receptor beta chains reported below all come from one sample, sequenced in a study of metastatic and nonmetastatic thyroid tumors. TCRdb re-called the PCR reads via MiXCR. The table shows some 23,000 clones, with over 20% occurring only once. Thyroid surgery took place with no prior treatment in any patient. Sequencing was done on a sample of blood. The receptors shown here come from a female donor with papillary thyroid cancer or a benign thyroid nodule (not recorded which). Some clones in this sample may be carry-over from other donors' samples.

This clone was counted many times. The chain combines TRBV12-3 or TRBV12-4 with TRBJ1-3; 7 bases are shared with TRBD1. The CDR3 contains 18 residues. V was pared by 5 bases and J by 7 bases, with 20 bases of the junction left unmatched. CDR3 in DNA: TGTGCCAGCAGTGCCTCTCGGTCAGGGGGATTAGGAGCGAACACCATATATTTT. It is translated as CASSASRSGGLGANTIYF.

Of note for this clone: It may be a read error: a sequence one base away is much more abundant. Other DNA sequences of this sample code for an identical CDR3. The CDR3 region has the DNA TGCAGTGCGACAGATACTCAGTATTTT. Its translation: CSATDTQYF. The V gene is TRBV20-1, the J gene TRBJ2-3, with D maybe TRBD1 (5 bases). The length of the CDR3 is 9 residues. In germline, CDR1 is DFQATT, CDR2 SNEGSKA (reference sequence).

This clone was found many times. The rearrangement uses TRBV27 and TRBJ1-5, with 11 nucleotides matching TRBD1. Germline V gene lookup returns CDR1 MNHEY and CDR2 SMNVEV (reference sequence). The CDR3 is 14 amino acids. Trimming took 8 bases from V and 3 from J; bases not matched to a gene: 3. The CDR3 DNA reads TGTGCCAGCGGACAGGGGGCGGTCAATCAGCCCCAGCATTTT. This translates into CASGQGAVNQPQHF.

By proportion, this clone is medium-sized (0.01 to 0.1%). The chain combines TRBV6-4 with TRBJ1-1; D not certain. Between the trimmed V and J ends, which lost 3 bases and 2 bases, there was a span of 10 bases. Germline V gene sequence: CDR1 MRHNA, CDR2 SNTAGT. This CDR3 comprises 14 residues. In DNA form, the CDR3 reads TGTGCCAGCAGTGAGAGGGCAGAAAACACTGAAGCTTTCTTT. It specifies CASSERAENTEAFF.

There are many counts of this clone. The gene calls are TRBV5-1 and TRBJ2-3; maybe TRBD1 (5 bases). CDR3 length: 14 amino acids. The germline V and J ends were trimmed by 4 bases and 5 bases, with 14 bases remaining between them. The germline V gene has CDR1 SGHRS and CDR2 YFSETQ. The CDR3: CASSPGATEDTQYF. The CDR3 bases are TGCGCCAGCAGCCCTGGGGCGACTGAAGATACGCAGTATTTT.